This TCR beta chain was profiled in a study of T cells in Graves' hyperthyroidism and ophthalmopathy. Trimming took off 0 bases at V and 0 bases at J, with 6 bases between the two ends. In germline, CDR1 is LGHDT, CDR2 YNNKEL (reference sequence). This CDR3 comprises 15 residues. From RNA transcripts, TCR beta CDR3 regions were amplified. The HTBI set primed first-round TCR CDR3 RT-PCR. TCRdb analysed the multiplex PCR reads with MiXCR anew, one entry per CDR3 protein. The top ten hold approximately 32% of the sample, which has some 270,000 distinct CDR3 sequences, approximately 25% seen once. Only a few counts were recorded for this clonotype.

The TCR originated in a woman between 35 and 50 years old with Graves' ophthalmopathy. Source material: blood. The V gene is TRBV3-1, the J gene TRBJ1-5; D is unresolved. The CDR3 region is CASSQDRYSNQPQHF. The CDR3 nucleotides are TGTGCCAGCAGCCAAGATCGGTATAGCAATCAGCCCCAGCATTTT.